The 4 T cell receptor beta chains below all came from one sample that was sequenced in a study of control samples from healthy donors and cancer patients. Here immunoSEQ multiplex PCR was the method, and the copy in TCRdb shows in-frame clones only, minus some. The sample consists of 120,000 to 150,000 clones, about 90% of them appearing once. The sample was blood. The source of these receptors is a man younger than 35 in good health.

V is TRBV6-5 and J is TRBJ2-7; D not resolved. Between the trimmed V and J ends, which lost 1 base and 4 bases, there was a span of 14 bases. There are 15 residues in the CDR3. CDR1 is MNHEY and CDR2 is SVGAGI in the germline V gene. Written as DNA, the CDR3 is TGTGCCAGCAGTTACTACGCTGGACCTACTTACGAGCAGTACTTC. Its translation is CASSYYAGPTYEQYF.

The chain recombines TRBV5-1 with TRBJ2-1; no clear D. V was trimmed by 4 bases and J by 0 bases, leaving 11 bases between them. There are 15 residues in the CDR3. Germline lookup yields CDR1 SGHRS and CDR2 YFSETQ. Written as DNA, the CDR3 is TGCGCCAGCAGCCCGCCATCCATCTCCTACAATGAGCAGTTCTTC. Translation: CASSPPSISYNEQFF. Using reference TRBV5-1 and TRBJ2-1 for the parts outside the CDR3, the full variable domain is KAGVTQTPRYLIKTRGQQVTLSCSPISGHRSVSWYQQTPGQGLQFLFEYFSETQRNKGNFPGRFSGRQFSNSRSEMNVSTLELGDSALYLCASSPPSISYNEQFFGPGTRLTVL.

The V gene is TRBV5-1, the J gene TRBJ1-1, with a possible D match to TRBD1 (5 bases). The CDR3 is 14 residues long. Germline V gene data show CDR1 as SGHRS and CDR2 as YFSETQ. V was clipped by 0 bases and J by 1 base, with 7 bases between them. The DNA for the CDR3 is TGCGCCAGCAGCTTGGTAACAGGGAACACTGAAGCTTTCTTT. This sequence encodes CASSLVTGNTEAFF.

V is TRBV12-5 and J is TRBJ1-1, with a possible D match to TRBD1 (5 bases). This CDR3 contains 13 residues. CDR1 is LGHNT, CDR2 FRNRAP, per germline. The V end was cut by 3 bases, the J end by 7 bases, with 12 bases between. DNA for the CDR3: TGTGCTAGTGGTTTCGACAGCACCCTTGAAGCTTTCTTT. The encoded protein is CASGFDSTLEAFF.